A selection of T cell receptor beta chains follows, all from one sample in a study of naive and memory T cell subsets. TCRdb used MiXCR to reprocess the UMI-ligation and nested PCR reads, holding one entry per CDR3 protein. Of 85,000 to 130,000 distinct CDR3 sequences detected, roughly 14% appear once; the ten largest clones hold approximately 2.8%. The sample consisted of naive CD8+ T cells from blood. The receptors here all came from a human donor in good health. Both conserved end residues are part of each CDR3. D genes are given only for firm matches. Where a row states a size, it is once, few, many or the class of an expanded clone; other rows omit it.

clone_size j_call v_call d_call cdr3_aa cdr3_nt
few TRBJ1-6 TRBV11-2 TRBD1 CASSHRGSSYNSPLHF TGTGCCAGCAGCCACAGGGGGAGCTCCTATAATTCACCCCTCCACTTT
few TRBJ2-3 TRBV7-6 TRBD2 CASSSPAGVNRYTQYF TGTGCCAGCAGCTCCCCAGCGGGGGTAAACCGGTATACGCAGTATTTT
NA TRBJ1-4 TRBV30 TRBD1 CAWSVLGTENEKLFF TGTGCCTGGAGTGTACTTGGGACAGAAAATGAAAAACTGTTTTTT
NA TRBJ2-7 TRBV5-6 TRBD1 CASSLRDRIYEQYF TGTGCCAGCAGCTTGCGGGACAGGATCTACGAGCAGTACTTC
few TRBJ2-1 TRBV12-3/TRBV12-4 NA CASSTSGGQHNEQFF TGTGCCAGCAGCACAAGCGGGGGACAGCACAATGAGCAGTTCTTC
many TRBJ2-7 TRBV12-3/TRBV12-4 NA CASCPGPLAYEQYF TGTGCCAGCTGTCCCGGGCCCTTGGCCTACGAGCAGTACTTC
NA TRBJ2-3 TRBV24-1 TRBD2 CATSDLTSGSADTQYF TGTGCCACCAGTGATCTTACTAGCGGGAGCGCAGATACGCAGTATTTT
few TRBJ2-3 TRBV12-3/TRBV12-4 NA CASSPYGDTQYF TGTGCCAGCAGCCCCTACGGAGATACGCAGTATTTT
NA TRBJ2-7 TRBV28 NA CASRRSGEQYF TGTGCCAGCAGACGCAGTGGCGAGCAGTACTTC
few TRBJ2-7 TRBV11-1 TRBD1 CASGQGSSYEQYF TGTGCCAGCGGACAGGGGAGCTCCTACGAGCAGTACTTC
many TRBJ1-1 TRBV20-1 NA CSAKGMMNTEAFF TGCAGTGCTAAGGGGATGATGAACACTGAAGCTTTCTTT
many TRBJ1-2 TRBV4-3 TRBD1 CASSEETGDKANYGYTF TGCGCCAGCAGCGAAGAGACAGGGGACAAAGCTAACTATGGCTACACCTTC
few TRBJ2-1 TRBV12-3/TRBV12-4 NA CASSLLAGFHEQFF TGTGCCAGCAGTTTACTAGCCGGGTTCCATGAGCAGTTCTTC
few TRBJ2-2 TRBV7-8 NA CASSSDTGELFF TGTGCCAGCAGCTCAGACACCGGGGAGCTGTTTTTT
NA TRBJ1-5 TRBV7-2 NA CASSSLGPQHF TGTGCCAGCAGCTCCCTTGGGCCCCAGCATTTT
NA TRBJ2-4 TRBV2 TRBD2 CASSVGGGTNIQYF TGTGCCAGCAGTGTAGGCGGGGGGACCAACATTCAGTACTTC
many TRBJ2-3 TRBV12-3/TRBV12-4 NA CASTLLGAGTDTQYF TGTGCCAGCACCCTCTTGGGGGCAGGCACAGATACGCAGTATTTT
NA TRBJ1-6 TRBV2 NA CASSAGAPLHF TGTGCCAGCAGCGCAGGGGCACCCCTCCACTTT
NA TRBJ2-3 TRBV6-2/TRBV6-3 NA CASIGLTGRSSTDTQYF TGTGCCAGCATCGGGCTGACGGGACGGTCTAGCACAGATACGCAGTATTTT
NA TRBJ2-5 TRBV27 NA CASSFRTQETQYF TGTGCCAGCAGTTTTAGGACCCAAGAGACCCAGTACTTC
NA TRBJ1-3 TRBV6-6 NA CASSNDRYSGNTIYF TGTGCCAGCAGTAATGACAGATACTCTGGAAACACCATATATTTT
NA TRBJ2-7 TRBV7-2 TRBD1 CASSLGLGGGEQYF TGTGCCAGCAGCTTAGGGCTAGGGGGCGGCGAGCAGTACTTC
few TRBJ2-3 TRBV7-9 TRBD2 CASSFFIGGSGGITDTQYF TGTGCCAGCAGCTTCTTTATAGGAGGTAGCGGGGGAATCACAGATACGCAGTATTTT
NA TRBJ1-6 TRBV6-6 NA CASTGNSPLHF TGTGCCAGCACCGGTAATTCACCCCTCCACTTT
few TRBJ2-1 TRBV28 TRBD1 CASTLDREPYNEQFF TGTGCCAGCACCCTTGACAGGGAGCCCTACAATGAGCAGTTCTTC
many TRBJ2-5 TRBV6-2/TRBV6-3 TRBD1 CASSTGGGLEETQYF TGTGCCAGCAGTACAGGGGGTGGGTTGGAAGAGACCCAGTACTTC
many TRBJ1-5 TRBV7-9 NA CASSLGRRNNQPQHF TGTGCCAGCAGCTTAGGTCGAAGAAACAATCAGCCCCAGCATTTT
few TRBJ2-1 TRBV2 NA CASSVGGLYNEQFF TGTGCCAGCAGTGTTGGGGGCCTCTACAATGAGCAGTTCTTC
few TRBJ2-3 TRBV27 NA CASSLDRSANTDTQYF TGTGCCAGCAGTTTAGACAGGTCCGCGAACACAGATACGCAGTATTTT
NA TRBJ2-1 TRBV29-1 TRBD2 CSARGTSGRGGSYNEQFF TGCAGCGCCCGAGGGACTAGCGGGAGAGGGGGATCCTACAATGAGCAGTTCTTC
many TRBJ1-2 TRBV2 NA CASSGRSLGEFNYGYTF TGTGCCAGCAGTGGGAGATCTTTGGGGGAGTTTAACTATGGCTACACCTTC
NA TRBJ2-1 TRBV20-1 NA CSVALGGYEQFF TGCAGTGTCGCCCTCGGGGGTTATGAGCAGTTCTTC
NA TRBJ1-4 TRBV4-3 TRBD1 CASSPTGANEKLFF TGCGCCAGCAGCCCGACAGGGGCTAATGAAAAACTGTTTTTT
few TRBJ2-7 TRBV4-3 NA CASSQLLTGAAYEQYF TGCGCCAGCAGCCAACTTCTTACCGGGGCAGCCTACGAGCAGTACTTC
many TRBJ2-5 TRBV2 NA CASGMDSHQETQYF TGTGCCAGCGGTATGGACAGCCACCAAGAGACCCAGTACTTC
NA TRBJ2-1 TRBV11-2 TRBD2 CASTLSGSSYNEQFF TGTGCCAGCACCCTAAGCGGGAGCTCCTACAATGAGCAGTTCTTC
few TRBJ2-7 TRBV11-1 NA CASSFSGGEQYF TGTGCCAGCAGCTTCAGCGGCGGCGAGCAGTACTTC
few TRBJ2-7 TRBV4-3 NA CASSQDRQGLYEQYF TGCGCCAGCAGCCAAGACAGGCAGGGTCTCTACGAGCAGTACTTC
NA TRBJ2-1 TRBV15 NA CATSRGRVNEQFF TGTGCCACCAGCAGAGGCAGGGTGAATGAGCAGTTCTTC
once TRBJ1-1 TRBV12-3/TRBV12-4 NA CASSFPQAFF TGTGCCAGCAGTTTCCCTCAAGCTTTCTTT
NA TRBJ2-5 TRBV24-1 NA CATSDLSSQETQYF TGTGCCACCAGTGATTTGAGTAGCCAAGAGACCCAGTACTTC
few TRBJ1-5 TRBV24-1 NA CATSDSQAPQPQHF TGTGCCACCAGTGATTCTCAGGCTCCTCAGCCCCAGCATTTT
NA TRBJ1-1 TRBV4-3 NA CASSQVSLRSEAFF TGCGCCAGCAGCCAAGTTAGCCTCCGATCTGAAGCTTTCTTT
few TRBJ2-5 TRBV6-2/TRBV6-3 NA CASSYSERALHF TGTGCCAGCAGTTACTCAGAGCGGGCCCTTCACTTC
NA TRBJ2-1 TRBV27 NA CASSLKGNEQFF TGTGCCAGCAGTTTGAAGGGGAATGAGCAGTTCTTC
few TRBJ2-3 TRBV7-2 NA CASSLLEVDTQYF TGTGCCAGCAGCTTGCTAGAGGTAGATACGCAGTATTTT
NA TRBJ2-7 TRBV7-8 NA CASGGWTHEQYF TGTGCCAGCGGGGGCTGGACCCACGAGCAGTACTTC
many TRBJ2-1 TRBV4-3 NA CASSQVTSAYNEQFF TGCGCCAGCAGCCAAGTAACTAGTGCCTACAATGAGCAGTTCTTC
NA TRBJ1-1 TRBV5-1 NA CASSLAGQLRGAFF TGCGCCAGCAGCTTGGCCGGACAGCTCCGGGGAGCTTTCTTT
few TRBJ2-3 TRBV27 NA CASSPNPRGDTQYF TGTGCCAGCAGTCCCAACCCGAGAGGGGATACGCAGTATTTT
few TRBJ2-1 TRBV4-3 TRBD2 CASSQDRLAGGFNEQFF TGCGCCAGCAGCCAAGATCGTCTAGCGGGAGGTTTCAATGAGCAGTTCTTC
NA TRBJ2-7 TRBV4-2 NA CASSQERGANEQYF TGTGCCAGCAGCCAAGAAAGGGGAGCAAACGAGCAGTACTTC
NA TRBJ2-3 TRBV5-1 NA CASSFGTQTDTQYF TGCGCCAGCAGCTTCGGGACACAAACAGATACGCAGTATTTT